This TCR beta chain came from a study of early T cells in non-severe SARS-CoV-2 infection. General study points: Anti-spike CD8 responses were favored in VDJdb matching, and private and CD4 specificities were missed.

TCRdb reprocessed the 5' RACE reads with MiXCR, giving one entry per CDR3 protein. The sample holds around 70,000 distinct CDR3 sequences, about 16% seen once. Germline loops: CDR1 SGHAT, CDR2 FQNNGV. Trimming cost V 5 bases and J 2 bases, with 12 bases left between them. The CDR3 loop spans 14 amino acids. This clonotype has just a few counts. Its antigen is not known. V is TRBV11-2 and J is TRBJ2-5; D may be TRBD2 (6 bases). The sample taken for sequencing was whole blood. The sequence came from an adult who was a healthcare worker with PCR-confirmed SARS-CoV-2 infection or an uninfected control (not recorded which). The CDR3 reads CASSPPAGQETQYF. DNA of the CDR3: TGTGCCAGCAGCCCCCCGGCGGGGCAAGAGACCCAGTACTTC.